A selection of T cell receptor beta chains follows, all from one sample in a study of long-term antiretroviral therapy in people with HIV. Clones were read by immunoSEQ multiplex PCR, and TCRdb kept only the in-frame ones, dropping some. This sample yields tens of thousands of clones, of which roughly 85% are seen a single time; roughly 10% belongs to the top ten. The material sequenced was unsorted PBMCs, taken 0.8 years before starting antiretroviral therapy. These receptors all stem from a man younger than 35 with HIV. CDR3s include the opening cysteine and the closing phenylalanine or tryptophan. The order of the fields is D gene, V gene, J gene, clone size, CDR3 DNA, CDR3 protein. The D gene is left open where the match is weak. Size is stated for part of the rows, as once, few or many counts, or as a class when the clone is expanded.

TRBD1	TRBV7-9	TRBJ2-7	NA	TGTGCCAGCAGTGCTTACATCACGGGACAGGGGGTCAGGCAGTACTTC	CASSAYITGQGVRQYF
TRBD2	TRBV28	TRBJ2-5	NA	TGTGCCACCCGACGGGGGACTAGCGCAGGGGAGACCCAGTACTTC	CATRRGTSAGETQYF
NA	TRBV30	TRBJ2-5	NA	TGTGCCTGGAGTGCTCCGCTAAATAAAGAGACCCAGTACTTC	CAWSAPLNKETQYF
NA	TRBV5-1	TRBJ2-3	NA	TGCGCCAGCAGCTTGGAGGGCAGTAGCACAGATACGCAGTATTTT	CASSLEGSSTDTQYF
NA	TRBV10-3	TRBJ1-6	NA	TGTGCCATCAGGGGTAACCCCAATAATTCACCCCTCCACTTT	CAIRGNPNNSPLHF
NA	TRBV5-1	TRBJ2-7	few	TGCGCCAGCAGCTTGGTACTGGGCTACGAGCAGTACTTC	CASSLVLGYEQYF
TRBD1	TRBV18	TRBJ1-3	NA	TGTGCCAGCTCTCCAGCGGGGACAGGGGACCAGCCCCACTCTGGAAACACCATATATTTT	CASSPAGTGDQPHSGNTIYF
NA	TRBV18	TRBJ1-2	once	TGTGCCAGCTCACTTAAACTAGTCCCGGGACCAACCGATACTAACTATGGCTACACCTTC	CASSLKLVPGPTDTNYGYTF
NA	TRBV4-1	TRBJ1-1	NA	TGCGCCAGCAGCCCCCGTCAAGGGGGGACTGAAGCTTTCTTT	CASSPRQGGTEAFF
NA	TRBV13	TRBJ2-1	NA	TGTGCCAGCAGCTTACCAGTGGTGCGCAATGAGCAGTTCTTC	CASSLPVVRNEQFF
NA	TRBV10-3	TRBJ1-1	NA	TGTGCCATCAGTGAGACGGGGGGGACGGACACTGAAGCTTTCTTT	CAISETGGTDTEAFF
NA	TRBV19	TRBJ2-7	NA	TGTGCCAGTAGTCAAGGGGGACACGCTTTCGGCGAGCAGTACTTC	CASSQGGHAFGEQYF
TRBD1	TRBV28	TRBJ2-3	NA	TGTGCCAGCAGTCGGGACAGGGAGAGCACAGATACGCAGTATTTT	CASSRDRESTDTQYF
TRBD1	TRBV2	TRBJ1-4	once	TGTGCCAGAGGGACAGGGAGATTCGATGAAAAACTGTTTTTT	CARGTGRFDEKLFF
NA	TRBV19	TRBJ2-5	NA	TGTGCCAGTAGTATAATAGTGCGGAGGGGGCATGCAGAGACCCAGTACTTC	CASSIIVRRGHAETQYF
NA	TRBV15	TRBJ1-4	NA	TGTGCCACCAGCAGAGATCGTCCCGGGGGCGAGGAAAAACTGTTTTTT	CATSRDRPGGEEKLFF
TRBD1	TRBV30	TRBJ2-3	NA	TGTGCCTCTATTGACAGGGGGACCACAGATACGCAGTATTTT	CASIDRGTTDTQYF
TRBD1	TRBV7-2	TRBJ2-2	once	TGTGCCAGCAGCTTAGTAGGGGGCGGTAACACCGGGGAGCTGTTTTTT	CASSLVGGGNTGELFF
NA	TRBV7-9	TRBJ1-5	NA	TGTGCCAGCAGCTTAGCTCTCGGACCTAATAGCAATCAGCCCCAGCATTTT	CASSLALGPNSNQPQHF
TRBD1	TRBV9	TRBJ1-2	once	TGTGCCAGCAGCGTAGAACCGGGACAGGCTAACTATGGCTACACCTTC	CASSVEPGQANYGYTF
TRBD2	TRBV2	TRBJ2-5	NA	TGTGCCAGCAGTGAAAGTCTAGCGGGAGAAGGCCAGTACTTC	CASSESLAGEGQYF
TRBD1	TRBV6-1	TRBJ1-4	once	TGTGCCAGCACCCTAGACAGGGGGAATGAAAAACTGTTTTTT	CASTLDRGNEKLFF
NA	TRBV7-9	TRBJ1-2	once	TGTGCCAGCAGCTTAGGCAGGGGCCCTACTGGCGATGGCTACACCTTC	CASSLGRGPTGDGYTF
TRBD1	TRBV4-1	TRBJ2-1	NA	TGCGCCAGCAGCCACGACAGGGGGATGGGTCGCAATGAGCAGTTCTTC	CASSHDRGMGRNEQFF
NA	TRBV9	TRBJ2-3	NA	TGTGCCAGCAGCCTCGAGGGCTTCACAGATACGCAGTATTTT	CASSLEGFTDTQYF
NA	TRBV12-5	TRBJ2-1	NA	TGTGCTAGTGGTTTGGGGACTTTTGGGGAGCAGTTCTTC	CASGLGTFGEQFF
TRBD1	TRBV29-1	TRBJ2-7	NA	TGCAGCGTTGCCCGGGACAGTACCTACGAGCAGTACTTC	CSVARDSTYEQYF
NA	TRBV4-2	TRBJ1-1	NA	TGTGCCAGCAGCCAAGAAGGAGGGGCGAACACTGAAGCTTTCTTT	CASSQEGGANTEAFF
TRBD2	TRBV5-1	TRBJ2-1	NA	TGCGCCAGCAGCTTGCTGCCGATTTCCTTAGGTGGACTAGCGGGGGGATTCTCCTACAATGAGCAGTTCTTC	CASSLLPISLGGLAGGFSYNEQFF
TRBD1	TRBV11-2	TRBJ2-7	NA	TGTGCCAGCAGCCAAAGGACAGGGATCTCCTACGAGCAGTACTTC	CASSQRTGISYEQYF
NA	TRBV2	TRBJ1-1	NA	TGTGCCAGCACCCGAGTAGAGAACACTGAAGCTTTCTTT	CASTRVENTEAFF
TRBD1	TRBV4-3	TRBJ2-7	NA	TGCGCCAGCAGCCTACCCCGGGACAGCTACTACGAGCAGTACTTC	CASSLPRDSYYEQYF
TRBD1	TRBV15	TRBJ2-2	NA	TGTGCCACCAGCAGGATCGCCGGGACAGGGATAACCGGGGAGCTGTTTTTT	CATSRIAGTGITGELFF
NA	TRBV28	TRBJ2-1	NA	TGTGCCAGCAGTTCCCGGGGTCCTGGGGTTTACAATGAGCAGTTCTTC	CASSSRGPGVYNEQFF
NA	TRBV14	TRBJ1-1	NA	TGTGCCAGCAGCCCTCAATCAGTCCCTGAAGCTTTCTTT	CASSPQSVPEAFF
TRBD1	TRBV5-1	TRBJ1-1	NA	TGCGCCAGCAGCTCGACAGGGGGGAACACTGAAGCTTTCTTT	CASSSTGGNTEAFF
NA	TRBV21-1	TRBJ2-5	NA	TGTGCCAGCAGCAAAATGGCGGAGCCCCAAGAGACCCAGTACTTC	CASSKMAEPQETQYF
NA	TRBV12-5	TRBJ1-5	NA	TGTGCTAGTGGTTTGGTATCCCGAAACACCGGGACTCCCAATCAGCCCCAGCATTTT	CASGLVSRNTGTPNQPQHF
TRBD1	TRBV5-4	TRBJ2-7	NA	TGTGCCAGCAGCTTGGAACAGGGGACCTTCTACGAGCAGTACTTC	CASSLEQGTFYEQYF
TRBD1	TRBV6-5	TRBJ1-2	NA	TGTGCCAGCAGTGACAGGGGGAACTATGGCTACACCTTC	CASSDRGNYGYTF
NA	TRBV30	TRBJ2-7	NA	TGTGCCTGGAGCTGGGGAAGTGGCTACGAGCAGTACTTC	CAWSWGSGYEQYF
NA	TRBV4-1	TRBJ1-5	NA	TGCGCCAGCAGCCAGACGAGGGGTAGCAATCAGCCCCAGCATTTT	CASSQTRGSNQPQHF
NA	TRBV6-4	TRBJ2-2	few	TGTGCCAGCAGTGACGGGCCGGGGGACGGCACCGGGGAGCTGTTTTTT	CASSDGPGDGTGELFF
NA	TRBV7-6	TRBJ1-2	NA	TGTGCCAGCACCTCCCGTGACAGTAACTATGGCTACACCTTC	CASTSRDSNYGYTF
TRBD2	TRBV7-2	TRBJ2-1	NA	TGTGCCAGCAGCTTAGAGGGGACTAGCGGGAGGTTTTACAATGAGCAGTTCTTC	CASSLEGTSGRFYNEQFF
NA	TRBV27	TRBJ2-5	NA	TGTGCCAGCAGTTGGACGCCCGGGGGAACCCAGTACTTC	CASSWTPGGTQYF